Reported below is one TCR beta chain. What it binds is unknown. This record comes from a study of OX40 agonist ivuxolimab in advanced cancers. General study points: Low normalized clonal expansion also occurred in some nonresponding patients. On average, CD8+ T cells had more expanded clones than CD4+. Dose levels from 0.1 to 3.0 mg/kg saw CD4+ and CD8+ blood T cells expand clonally by week 6.

Generated by immunoSEQ multiplex PCR, the TCRdb table keeps only in-frame clones and is missing some. The table records approximately 48,000 clones, approximately 87% of them present only once. Germline CDR1 reads SGHTA; CDR2 reads FQGTGA. V shed 5 bases and J 3 bases; nucleotides not matched to a gene: 10. There are 17 residues in the CDR3. This specimen was CD4+ or CD8+ T cells sorted from blood, taken in a trial of the OX40 agonist ivuxolimab. The chain joins TRBV7-3 to TRBJ2-3, with 11 bases matching TRBD2. This clonotype originated in an adult with an advanced solid tumor such as melanoma, head and neck, liver or kidney cancer. CDR3: CASSPSLAGGRTDTQYF. The CDR3 bases are TGTGCCAGCAGCCCCTCTCTAGCGGGGGGCCGGACAGATACGCAGTATTTT.